These 2 T cell receptor beta chains were all obtained from the same sample, sequenced in a study of blood T cell repertoires in COVID-19. This table comes from immunoSEQ multiplex PCR, and its TCRdb copy is limited to in-frame clones, with some not included. The data contain around 430,000 clones, more than 70% of them singletons. The sequenced sample consisted of peripheral blood. These receptors all stem from a woman aged 45-60 years with COVID-19, enrolled during active disease.

The V and J genes are TRBV5-4 and TRBJ2-7; 8 nucleotides align to TRBD2. This CDR3 comprises 15 residues. The trim removed 4 bases at V and 4 bases at J, leaving 10 bases unmatched. Germline loops: CDR1 SGHNT, CDR2 YYREEE (reference sequence). In DNA, the CDR3 is TGTGCCAGCAGCCCTGAACCAGCGGGGGCGTACGAGCAGTACTTC. It specifies CASSPEPAGAYEQYF.

V gene TRBV9 combines with J gene TRBJ2-7, with TRBD1 matching over 8 bases. Germline V gene data show CDR1 as SGDLS and CDR2 as YYNGEE. Losses at the gene ends were 4 bases for V and 3 bases for J; bases not matched to a gene: 6. The CDR3 is 14 amino acids. CDR3: CASSLTGGSYEQYF. In DNA, the CDR3 is TGTGCCAGCAGCTTAACAGGGGGAAGCTACGAGCAGTACTTC.